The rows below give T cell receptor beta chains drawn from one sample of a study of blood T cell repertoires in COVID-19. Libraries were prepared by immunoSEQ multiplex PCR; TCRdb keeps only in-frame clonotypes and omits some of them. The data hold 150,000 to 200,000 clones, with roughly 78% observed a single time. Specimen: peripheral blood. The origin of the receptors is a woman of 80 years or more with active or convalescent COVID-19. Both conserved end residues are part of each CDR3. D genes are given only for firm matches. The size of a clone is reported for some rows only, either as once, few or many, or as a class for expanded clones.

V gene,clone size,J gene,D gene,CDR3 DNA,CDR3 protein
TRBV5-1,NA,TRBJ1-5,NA,TGCGCCAGCAGCTTGGTTCCGGAATCGCGGCAGCATTTT,CASSLVPESRQHF
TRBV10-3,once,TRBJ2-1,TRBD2,TGTGCCATCAGTGAGGCTAGCGGGGGGTTAAATGAGCAGTTCTTC,CAISEASGGLNEQFF
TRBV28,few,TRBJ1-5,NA,TGTGCCAGCACCCAGGGTAATCAGCCCCAGCATTTT,CASTQGNQPQHF
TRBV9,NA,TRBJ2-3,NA,TGTGCCAGCAGCGCACAGGGCATTACAGATACGCAGTATTTT,CASSAQGITDTQYF
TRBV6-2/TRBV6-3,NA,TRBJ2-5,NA,TGTGCCAGCAGTCCCTATAGCGCACAAGAGACCCAGTACTTC,CASSPYSAQETQYF
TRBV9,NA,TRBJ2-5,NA,TGTGCCAGCTCCGCTTCGGGTAGGGAGACCCAGTACTTC,CASSASGRETQYF
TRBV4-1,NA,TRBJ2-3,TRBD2,TGCGCCAGCAGCCAAAGGGGAGTCAGCGGGGGGGGCGCAGATACGCAGTATTTT,CASSQRGVSGGGADTQYF
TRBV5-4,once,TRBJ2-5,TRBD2,TGTGCCAGCAGCTTGGCAACGGCTAGCGGGGGGGCATGGGAGACCCAGTACTTC,CASSLATASGGAWETQYF
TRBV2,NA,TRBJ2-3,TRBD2,TGTGCCAGCAGTGAAACTACTAGCGGGGGGGCCGCTACGCAGTATTTT,CASSETTSGGAATQYF
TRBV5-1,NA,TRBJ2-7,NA,TGCGCCAGCAGCTTGGGGCTAGTCTACGAGCAGTACTTC,CASSLGLVYEQYF
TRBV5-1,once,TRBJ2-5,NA,TGCGCCAGCAGCAGTACAGGACGGAACGAAGAGACCCAGTACTTC,CASSSTGRNEETQYF
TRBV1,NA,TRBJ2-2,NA,TGCACCAGCAGCTTCTCCAGGGGGCTATTTAGGGACACCGGGGAGCTGTTTTTT,CTSSFSRGLFRDTGELFF
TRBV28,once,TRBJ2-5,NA,TGTGCCAGCAGTCCCGACTACTCTCAAGAGACCCAGTACTTC,CASSPDYSQETQYF
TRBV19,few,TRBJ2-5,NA,TGTGCCAGTAGTCGCCTCGGCGCGGGTCAAGAGACCCAGTACTTC,CASSRLGAGQETQYF
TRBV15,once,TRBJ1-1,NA,TGTGCCACCAGCAGAGATCCCGGGTCCGGCGAAGCTTTCTTT,CATSRDPGSGEAFF
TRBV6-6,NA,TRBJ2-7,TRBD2,TGTGCCAGCAGCAAAGCGGGGGGGACCTACGAGCAGTACTTC,CASSKAGGTYEQYF
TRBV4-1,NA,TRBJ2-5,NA,TGCGCCAGCAGCCAAGATACACGCGGGCGATGGGAGACCCAGTACTTC,CASSQDTRGRWETQYF
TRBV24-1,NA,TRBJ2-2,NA,TGTGCCACCAGTGATTTACCTAGTAGCACCGGGGAGCTGTTTTTT,CATSDLPSSTGELFF